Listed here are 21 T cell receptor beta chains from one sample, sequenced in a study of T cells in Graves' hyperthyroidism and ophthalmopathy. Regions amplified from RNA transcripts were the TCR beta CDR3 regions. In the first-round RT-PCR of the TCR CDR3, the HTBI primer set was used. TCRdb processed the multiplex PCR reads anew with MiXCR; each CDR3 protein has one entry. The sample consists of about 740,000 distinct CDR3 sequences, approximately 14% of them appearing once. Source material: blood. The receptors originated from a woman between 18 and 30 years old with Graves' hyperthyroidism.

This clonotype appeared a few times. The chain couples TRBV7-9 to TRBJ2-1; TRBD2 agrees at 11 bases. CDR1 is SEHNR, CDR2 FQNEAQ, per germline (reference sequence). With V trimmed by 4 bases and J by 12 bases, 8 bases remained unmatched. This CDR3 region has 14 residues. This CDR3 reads CASSSPTLAGGQFF. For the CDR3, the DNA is TGTGCCAGCAGCTCACCAACCCTAGCGGGAGGGCAGTTCTTC.

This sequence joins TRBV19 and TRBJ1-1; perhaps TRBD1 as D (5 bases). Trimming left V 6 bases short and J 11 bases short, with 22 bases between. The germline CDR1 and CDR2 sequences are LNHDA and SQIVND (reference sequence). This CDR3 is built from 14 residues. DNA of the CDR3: TGTGCCAGTAGGCCTCCGGGTCTCGGGGGGTGGGCTTTCTTT. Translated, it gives CASRPPGLGGWAFF.

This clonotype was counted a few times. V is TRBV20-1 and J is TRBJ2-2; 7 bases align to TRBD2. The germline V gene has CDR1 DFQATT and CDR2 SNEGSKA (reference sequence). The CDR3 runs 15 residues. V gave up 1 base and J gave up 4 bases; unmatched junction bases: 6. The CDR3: CSARAPSGVTGELFF. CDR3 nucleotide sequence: TGCAGTGCTAGAGCTCCGAGCGGGGTCACCGGGGAGCTGTTTTTT.

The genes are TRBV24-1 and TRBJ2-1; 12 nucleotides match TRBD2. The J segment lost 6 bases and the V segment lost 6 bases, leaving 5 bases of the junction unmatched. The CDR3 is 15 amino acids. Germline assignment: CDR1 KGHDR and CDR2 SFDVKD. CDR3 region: CATSPSGRALNEQFF. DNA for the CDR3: TGTGCCACCAGTCCTAGCGGGAGGGCACTCAATGAGCAGTTCTTC.

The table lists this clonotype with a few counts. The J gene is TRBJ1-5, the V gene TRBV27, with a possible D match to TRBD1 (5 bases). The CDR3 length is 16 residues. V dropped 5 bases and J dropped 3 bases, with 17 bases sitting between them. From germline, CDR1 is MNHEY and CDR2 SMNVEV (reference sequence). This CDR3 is CASSPRPREPNQPQHF. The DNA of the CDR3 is TGTGCCAGCAGTCCCCGTCCCAGGGAGCCCAATCAGCCCCAGCATTTT.

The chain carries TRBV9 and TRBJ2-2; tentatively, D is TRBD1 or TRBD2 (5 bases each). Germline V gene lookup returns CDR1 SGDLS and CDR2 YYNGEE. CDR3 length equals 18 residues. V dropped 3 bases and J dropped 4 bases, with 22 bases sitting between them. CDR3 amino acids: CASSAPRWDPSRTGELFF. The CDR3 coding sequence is TGTGCCAGCAGCGCACCACGTTGGGACCCTTCTCGCACCGGGGAGCTGTTTTTT.

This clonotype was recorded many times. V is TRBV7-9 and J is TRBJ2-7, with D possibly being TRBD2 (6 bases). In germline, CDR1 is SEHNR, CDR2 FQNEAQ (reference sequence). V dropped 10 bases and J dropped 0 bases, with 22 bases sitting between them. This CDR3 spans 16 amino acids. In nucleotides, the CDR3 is TGTGCCACCTATCGCCTGGAGGGGAGGCGCTCCTACGAGCAGTACTTC. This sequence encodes CATYRLEGRRSYEQYF.

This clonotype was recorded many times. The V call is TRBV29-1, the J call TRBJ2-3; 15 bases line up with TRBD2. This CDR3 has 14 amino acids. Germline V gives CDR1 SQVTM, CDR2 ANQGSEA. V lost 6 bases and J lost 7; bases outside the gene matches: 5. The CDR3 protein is CSVGTSGRRNTQYF. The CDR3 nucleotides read TGCAGCGTCGGGACTAGCGGGAGGAGGAATACGCAGTATTTT.

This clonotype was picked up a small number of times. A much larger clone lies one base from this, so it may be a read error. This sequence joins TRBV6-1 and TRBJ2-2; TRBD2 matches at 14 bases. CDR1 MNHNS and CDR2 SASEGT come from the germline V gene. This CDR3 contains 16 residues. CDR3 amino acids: CASKGLAGVGTGELVF. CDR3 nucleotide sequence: TGTGCCAGCAAGGGACTAGCGGGAGTCGGCACCGGGGAGCTGGTTTTT.

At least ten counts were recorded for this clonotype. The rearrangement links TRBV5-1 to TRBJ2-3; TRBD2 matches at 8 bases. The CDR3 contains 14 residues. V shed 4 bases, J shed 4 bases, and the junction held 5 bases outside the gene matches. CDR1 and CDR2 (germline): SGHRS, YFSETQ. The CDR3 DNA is TGCGCCAGCAGCACAGCGGGAGCGTCAGATACGCAGTATTTT. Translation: CASSTAGASDTQYF.

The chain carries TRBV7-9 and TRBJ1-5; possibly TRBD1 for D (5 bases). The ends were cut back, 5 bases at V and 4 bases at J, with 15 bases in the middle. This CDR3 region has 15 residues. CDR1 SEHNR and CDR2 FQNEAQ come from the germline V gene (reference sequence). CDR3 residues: CASSPVQGGNQPQHF. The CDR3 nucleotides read TGTGCCAGCAGCCCAGTGCAGGGCGGGAATCAGCCCCAGCATTTT.

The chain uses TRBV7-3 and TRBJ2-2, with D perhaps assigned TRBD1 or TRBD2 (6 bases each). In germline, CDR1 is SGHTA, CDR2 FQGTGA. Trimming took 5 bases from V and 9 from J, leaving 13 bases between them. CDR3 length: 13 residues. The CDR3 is CASSEVGGRELFF. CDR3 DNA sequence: TGTGCCAGCAGCGAGGTGGGGGGCAGGGAGCTGTTTTTT. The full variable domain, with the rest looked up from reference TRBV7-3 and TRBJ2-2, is GAGVSQTPSNKVTEKGKYVELRCDPISGHTALYWYRQSLGQGPEFLIYFQGTGAADDSGLPNDRFFAVRPEGSVSTLKIQRTERGDSAVYLCASSEVGGRELFFGEGSRLTVL.

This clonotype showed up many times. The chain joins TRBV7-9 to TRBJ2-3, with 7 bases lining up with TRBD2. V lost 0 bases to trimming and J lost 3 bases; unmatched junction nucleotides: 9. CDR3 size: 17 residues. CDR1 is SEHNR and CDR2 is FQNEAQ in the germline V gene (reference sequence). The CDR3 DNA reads TGTGCCAGCAGCTTAGCGAGGAGGCTAGCGGCGACAGATACGCAGTATTTT. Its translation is CASSLARRLAATDTQYF.

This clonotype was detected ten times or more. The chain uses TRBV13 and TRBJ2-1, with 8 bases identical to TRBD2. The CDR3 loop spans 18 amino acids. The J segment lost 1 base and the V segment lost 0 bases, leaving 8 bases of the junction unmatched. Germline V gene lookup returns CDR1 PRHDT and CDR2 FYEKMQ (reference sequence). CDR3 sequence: CASSLGSQLAGSYNEQFF. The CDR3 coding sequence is TGTGCCAGCAGCTTAGGGTCCCAATTAGCGGGGTCCTACAATGAGCAGTTCTTC. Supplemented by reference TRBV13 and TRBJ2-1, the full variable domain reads AAGVIQSPRHLIKEKRETATLKCYPIPRHDTVYWYQQGPGQDPQFLISFYEKMQSDKGSIPDRFSAQQFSDYHSELNMSSLELGDSALYFCASSLGSQLAGSYNEQFFGPGTRLTVL.

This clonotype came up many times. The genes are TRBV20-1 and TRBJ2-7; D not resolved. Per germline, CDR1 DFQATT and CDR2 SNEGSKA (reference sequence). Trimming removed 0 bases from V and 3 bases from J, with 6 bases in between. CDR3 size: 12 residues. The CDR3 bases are TGCAGTGCTAGAGATCTCAACTACGAGCAGTACTTC. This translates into CSARDLNYEQYF.

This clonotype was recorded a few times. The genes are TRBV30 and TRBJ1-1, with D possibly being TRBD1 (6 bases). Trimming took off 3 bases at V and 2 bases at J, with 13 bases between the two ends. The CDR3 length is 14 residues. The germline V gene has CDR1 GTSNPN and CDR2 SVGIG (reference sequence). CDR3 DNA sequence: TGTGCCTGGAGAAACACAGGGTCCAACACTGAAGCTTTCTTT. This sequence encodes CAWRNTGSNTEAFF.

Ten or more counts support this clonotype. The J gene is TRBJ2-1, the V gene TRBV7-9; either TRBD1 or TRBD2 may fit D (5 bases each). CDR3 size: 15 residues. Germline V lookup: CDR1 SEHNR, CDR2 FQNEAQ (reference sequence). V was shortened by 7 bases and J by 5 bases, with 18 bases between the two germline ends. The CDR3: CASTTTGGVHNEQFF. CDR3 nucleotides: TGTGCCAGCACCACGACTGGGGGAGTGCACAATGAGCAGTTCTTC.

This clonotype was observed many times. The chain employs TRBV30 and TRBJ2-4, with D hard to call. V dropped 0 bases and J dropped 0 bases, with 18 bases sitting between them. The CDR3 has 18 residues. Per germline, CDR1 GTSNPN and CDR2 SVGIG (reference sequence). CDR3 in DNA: TGTGCCTGGAGTGTAAGATCGGGTGGCGTACTAGCCAAAAACATTCAGTACTTC. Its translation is CAWSVRSGGVLAKNIQYF.

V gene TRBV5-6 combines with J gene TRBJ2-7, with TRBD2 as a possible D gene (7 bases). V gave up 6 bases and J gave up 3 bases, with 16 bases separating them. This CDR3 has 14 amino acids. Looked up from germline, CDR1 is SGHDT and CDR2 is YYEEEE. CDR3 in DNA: TGTGCCAGCACCGGCGGACTAGGGGGCTACGAGCAGTACTTC. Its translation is CASTGGLGGYEQYF.

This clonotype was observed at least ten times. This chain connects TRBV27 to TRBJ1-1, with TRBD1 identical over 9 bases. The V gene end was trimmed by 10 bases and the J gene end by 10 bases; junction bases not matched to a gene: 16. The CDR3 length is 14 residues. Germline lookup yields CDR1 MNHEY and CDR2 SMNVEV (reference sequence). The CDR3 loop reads CATRRAQGADGAFF. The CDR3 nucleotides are TGTGCCACCAGGCGGGCACAGGGGGCGGATGGAGCTTTCTTT.

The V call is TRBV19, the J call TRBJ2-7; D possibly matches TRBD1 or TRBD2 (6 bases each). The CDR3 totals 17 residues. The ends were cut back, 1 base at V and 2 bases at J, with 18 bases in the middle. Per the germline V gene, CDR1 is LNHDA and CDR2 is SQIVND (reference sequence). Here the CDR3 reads CASSIAHRGRTTYEQYF. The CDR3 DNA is TGTGCCAGTAGTATAGCCCACCGGGGGCGGACCACCTACGAGCAGTACTTC.